The following is a T cell receptor beta chain sequence with its context. Its antigen is currently unknown. Trimming shortened V by 2 bases and J by 6 bases, and 11 bases separated the two germline ends. This CDR3 is built from 13 residues. CDR1 KGHSH and CDR2 LQKENI come from the germline V gene. The entry originates in a study of blood T cells in healthy people across ages. Study results and limitations: Changes in expanded clonotypes were possibly confounded, as the CMV status of donors was unknown.

It was with a sample-barcoded 5' primer and a J-beta primer mix that a second PCR of about 7 to 12 cycles was run. TCRdb analysed the 5' RACE reads with MiXCR anew, one entry per CDR3 protein. This sample carries some 940,000 distinct CDR3 sequences, 25% to 30% of them seen once, and the ten largest clones take roughly 10%. The same sample was also studied in work on T cells of mothers and their children. Turning to that study: The study recruited a few healthy Caucasian mothers and their six children as donors.

Sequencing was performed on blood. The origin of this receptor is a woman aged 40-49 years in good health. This chain uses TRBV18 with TRBJ2-7; no clear D gene. This CDR3 is CASSPGRQTEQYF. In DNA form, the CDR3 reads TGTGCCAGCTCACCAGGTCGGCAGACCGAGCAGTACTTC.